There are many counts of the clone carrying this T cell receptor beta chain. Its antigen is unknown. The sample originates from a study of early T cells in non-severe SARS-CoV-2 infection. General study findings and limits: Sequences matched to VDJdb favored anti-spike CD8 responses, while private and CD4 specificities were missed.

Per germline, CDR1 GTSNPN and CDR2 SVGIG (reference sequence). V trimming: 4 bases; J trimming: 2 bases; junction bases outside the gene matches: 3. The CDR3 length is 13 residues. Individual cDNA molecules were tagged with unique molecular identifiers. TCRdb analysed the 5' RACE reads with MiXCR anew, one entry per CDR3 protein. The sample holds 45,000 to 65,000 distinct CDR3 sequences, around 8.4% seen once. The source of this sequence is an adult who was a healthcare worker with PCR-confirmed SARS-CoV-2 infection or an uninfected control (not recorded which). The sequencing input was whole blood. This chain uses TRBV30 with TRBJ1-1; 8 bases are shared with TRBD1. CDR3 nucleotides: TGTGCCTGGACGGACAGGGTAAACACTGAAGCTTTCTTT. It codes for CAWTDRVNTEAFF.